This T cell receptor (beta chain) was found in a study of T cells in Graves' hyperthyroidism and ophthalmopathy. Study-wide points: Most thyroid clonotypes expanded above 0.001 appeared in blood too. Ophthalmopathy got predicted by the model a median approximately 6 months before its onset. Ophthalmopathy was distinguished from stable hyperthyroidism by 13 V-J signatures.

Among ophthalmopathy patients, the Clinical Activity Score reached at least 3, the NOSPECS grade reached at least 4, and duration remained under 3 months. The ends were cut back, 3 bases at V and 3 bases at J, with 11 bases in the middle. Germline V gene data show CDR1 as SEHNR and CDR2 as FQNEAQ (reference sequence). The CDR3 loop spans 15 amino acids. This clonotype has at least ten counts. The target antigen is unknown. Amplified TCR beta CDR3 regions came from RNA transcripts. First-round RT-PCR with HTBI primers amplified the TCR CDR3 region. One entry per CDR3 protein results from TCRdb running MiXCR on the multiplex PCR reads. This table holds more than 500,000 distinct CDR3 sequences, about 15% found once.

This receptor was taken from a woman aged 40 to 50 with Graves' ophthalmopathy. The sequenced sample consisted of blood. V gene TRBV7-9 combines with J gene TRBJ2-2; D unresolved. The CDR3 protein is CASSFADTHTGELFF. In DNA, the CDR3 is TGTGCCAGCAGCTTCGCCGACACGCACACCGGGGAGCTGTTTTTT. The full variable domain, with the rest looked up from reference TRBV7-9 and TRBJ2-2, is DTGVSQNPRHKITKRGQNVTFRCDPISEHNRLYWYRQTLGQGPEFLTYFQNEAQLEKSRLLSDRFSAERPKGSFSTLEIQRTEQGDSAMYLCASSFADTHTGELFFGEGSRLTVL.